The sequence of this T cell receptor beta chain was determined in a study of chemoradiotherapy in HPV16-positive cancers. The method was immunoSEQ multiplex PCR; TCRdb's version includes in-frame clones alone and lacks a portion of them. The table records approximately 9,200 clones, roughly four fifths of them present only once. The CDR3 is made up of 11 amino acids. Trimming left V 7 bases short and J 3 bases short, with 4 bases between. The V gene's germline CDR1 is SGHVS and CDR2 FQNEAQ. The source material was tumor tissue, sampled from a patient who underwent chemoradiotherapy. The receptor's source is a human donor with HPV-associated anogenital cancer. This sequence joins TRBV7-8 and TRBJ2-1, with D uncertain. In nucleotides, the CDR3 is TGTGCCAGCATCATCTACAATGAGCAGTTCTTC. It translates to CASIIYNEQFF.